This is a list of T cell receptor beta chains from one sample in a study of blood T cell repertoires in COVID-19. Clones were sequenced by immunoSEQ multiplex PCR, and TCRdb holds only the in-frame ones, with some missing. Among around 140,000 clones, about 76% were seen once, and the ten largest hold roughly 9.1%. Input material: peripheral blood. These receptors all come from a woman in her sixties or seventies with active or convalescent COVID-19. Each CDR3 is given without its conserved first and last residue.

TRBJ2-1 | 11 | TRBV7-2 | ASSRGPYNEQF
TRBJ2-3 | 16 | TRBV5-5 | ASSLVLLLGLITDTQY
TRBJ1-6 | 11 | TRBV10-3 | ASSGTGSSPLH
TRBJ1-1 | 10 | TRBV29-1 | SVGQGASEAF
TRBJ1-5 | 12 | TRBV2 | ASTYRESNQPQH
TRBJ1-1 | 13 | TRBV5-1 | ASSLGGYLHTEAF
TRBJ2-3 | 14 | TRBV27 | ASSPQLGLSTDTQY
TRBJ2-7 | 11 | TRBV7-2 | ASSTRQSYEQY
TRBJ1-2 | 11 | TRBV2 | ASSSAVGGGYT
TRBJ1-2 | 13 | TRBV5-6 | ASSSAPGTNYGYT
TRBJ2-4 | 14 | TRBV3-1/TRBV3-2 | ASSRGLGIAKNIQY
TRBJ2-2 | 14 | TRBV2 | ASSFQGAAGTGELF
TRBJ1-1 | 12 | TRBV19 | ASSILTGGTEAF
TRBJ1-1 | 12 | TRBV4-3 | ASRFDQVNTEAF
TRBJ2-1 | 12 | TRBV5-1 | ASSTPNNYNEQF